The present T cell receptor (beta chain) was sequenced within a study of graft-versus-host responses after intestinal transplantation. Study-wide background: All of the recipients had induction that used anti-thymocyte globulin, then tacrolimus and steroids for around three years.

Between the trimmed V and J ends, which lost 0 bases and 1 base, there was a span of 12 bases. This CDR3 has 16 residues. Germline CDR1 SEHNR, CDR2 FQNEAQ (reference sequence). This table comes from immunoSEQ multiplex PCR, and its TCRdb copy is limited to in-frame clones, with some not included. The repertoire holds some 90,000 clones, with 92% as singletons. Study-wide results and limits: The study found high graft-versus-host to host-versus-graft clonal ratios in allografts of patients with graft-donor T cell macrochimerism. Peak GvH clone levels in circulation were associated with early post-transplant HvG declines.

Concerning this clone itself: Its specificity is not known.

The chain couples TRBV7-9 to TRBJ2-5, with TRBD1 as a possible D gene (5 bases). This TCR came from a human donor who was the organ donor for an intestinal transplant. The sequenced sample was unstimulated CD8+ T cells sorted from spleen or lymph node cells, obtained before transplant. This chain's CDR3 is CASSLATVGIQETQYF. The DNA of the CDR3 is TGTGCCAGCAGCTTAGCGACAGTGGGGATCCAAGAGACCCAGTACTTC.